These 32 T cell receptor beta chains came from one sample sequenced in a study of cytomegalovirus exposure and HLA in healthy donors. This PCR relied on a set of 60 Vbeta primers and 13 Jbeta primers. The assay was immunoSEQ multiplex PCR, and TCRdb's table has in-frame clones only and misses some. The sample records 150,000 to 200,000 clones, around 78% being singletons. Sequencing was done on a sample of PBMCs. The source is a middle-aged man in good health and CMV-seronegative.

There are a few counts of this clone. The J gene is TRBJ2-7, the V gene TRBV7-2; 10 bases line up with TRBD1. V gave up 5 bases and J gave up 6 bases; unmatched junction bases: 7. CDR3 length: 14 residues. Germline V lookup: CDR1 SGHTA, CDR2 FQGNSA. CDR3 protein: CASSTGTGEVEQYF. The CDR3 DNA reads as TGTGCCAGCAGCACCGGGACAGGGGAAGTCGAGCAGTACTTC.

The rearrangement uses TRBV11-2 and TRBJ1-2; 7 nucleotides line up with TRBD1. Germline CDR1 SGHAT, CDR2 FQNNGV. This CDR3 has 13 residues. Unmatched junction bases numbered 4, after V lost 2 bases and J lost 7 bases. The CDR3 region has the DNA TGTGCCAGCAGCTTAAGGTCAGGGGGTGGCTACACCTTC. Protein product: CASSLRSGGGYTF. Drawing the rest from reference TRBV11-2 and TRBJ1-2, the complete variable domain is EAGVAQSPRYKIIEKRQSVAFWCNPISGHATLYWYQQILGQGPKLLIQFQNNGVVDDSQLPKDRFSAERLKGVDSTLKIQPAKLEDSAVYLCASSLRSGGGYTFGSGTRLTVV.

CDR3 sequence: CASSKGERIDAYNEQFF. DNA of the CDR3: TGTGCCAGCAGCAAAGGAGAGCGGATTGATGCCTACAATGAGCAGTTCTTC. This sequence joins TRBV21-1 and TRBJ2-1; the tabulated D call, TRBD2, remains unverified against the DNA. TRBV21-1 is shown as a pseudogene. CDR3 length: 17 residues.

The rearrangement uses TRBV5-4 and TRBJ1-1; the D is unclear. Trimming removed 0 bases from V and 3 bases from J, with 9 bases in between. The CDR3 is 14 amino acids. In germline, CDR1 is SGHNT, CDR2 YYREEE (reference sequence). The CDR3, as DNA: TGTGCCAGCAGCTTGGCTGGCCGTGACACTGAAGCTTTCTTT. The encoded protein is CASSLAGRDTEAFF.

The gene calls are TRBV7-9 and TRBJ2-3; TRBD2 agrees at 7 bases. The germline V gene has CDR1 SEHNR and CDR2 FQNEAQ (reference sequence). This CDR3 has 15 amino acids. J lost 1 base, V lost 3 bases, and 4 bases had no gene match. For the CDR3, the DNA is TGTGCCAGCAGCTTCCTAGCGGCCGGCACAGATACGCAGTATTTT. Translated, it gives CASSFLAAGTDTQYF. The whole variable domain, remainder taken from reference TRBV7-9 and TRBJ2-3, is DTGVSQNPRHKITKRGQNVTFRCDPISEHNRLYWYRQTLGQGPEFLTYFQNEAQLEKSRLLSDRFSAERPKGSFSTLEIQRTEQGDSAMYLCASSFLAAGTDTQYFGPGTRLTVL.

The rearrangement uses TRBV7-8 and TRBJ2-2; TRBD2 might be the D (7 bases). Germline values: CDR1 SGHVS, CDR2 FQNEAQ. This CDR3 is 14 amino acids long. Trimming took 11 bases from V and 7 from J, leaving 20 bases between them. The CDR3 is CAGRYRGGVGELFF. CDR3 nucleotide sequence: TGTGCCGGTCGATACAGAGGGGGGGTCGGGGAGCTGTTTTTT.

V is TRBV10-3 and J is TRBJ2-2, with 8 bases that match TRBD2. The V gene's germline CDR1 is ENHRY and CDR2 SYGVKD. CDR3 length: 14 amino acids. Unmatched junction bases numbered 5, after V lost 6 bases and J lost 5 bases. CDR3 in DNA: TGTGCCATCAGAGCGGGAGTGGGAACCGGGGAGCTGTTTTTT. Its translation: CAIRAGVGTGELFF.

V usage is TRBV5-1 and J usage is TRBJ1-5, with a tentative D call TRBD1 (5 bases). Germline assignment: CDR1 SGHRS and CDR2 YFSETQ. The length of the CDR3 is 14 residues. Trimming took 0 bases from V and 6 from J, leaving 10 bases between them. Here the CDR3 DNA reads TGCGCCAGCAGCTTGGAGGGGCCGGGTCAGCCCCAGCATTTT. Encoded protein: CASSLEGPGQPQHF.

The chain is built from TRBV5-1 and TRBJ1-2; D possibly corresponds to TRBD1 (6 bases). Trimming removed 0 bases from V and 2 bases from J, with 11 bases in between. Germline-derived CDR1 and CDR2 are SGHRS and YFSETQ. CDR3 length equals 15 residues. DNA of the CDR3: TGCGCCAGCAGCTTGGGGGCAGGGGACAACTATGGCTACACCTTC. Encoded protein: CASSLGAGDNYGYTF.

The chain carries TRBV11-2 and TRBJ1-5; D unclear. Per the germline V gene, CDR1 is SGHAT and CDR2 is FQNNGV. V was trimmed by 0 bases and J by 4 bases, leaving 4 bases between them. The CDR3 is 13 residues long. The CDR3 DNA is TGTGCCAGCAGCTTAGACAGGAATCAGCCCCAGCATTTT. As protein: CASSLDRNQPQHF. Combining the CDR3 with reference TRBV11-2 and TRBJ1-5 gives the whole variable domain EAGVAQSPRYKIIEKRQSVAFWCNPISGHATLYWYQQILGQGPKLLIQFQNNGVVDDSQLPKDRFSAERLKGVDSTLKIQPAKLEDSAVYLCASSLDRNQPQHFGDGTRLSIL.

This chain uses TRBV19 with TRBJ1-5; no firm D call. CDR3 length: 16 residues. The germline CDR1 and CDR2 sequences are LNHDA and SQIVND (reference sequence). Trimming left V 1 base short and J 0 bases short, with 10 bases between. The CDR3 is CASSIAVDYSNQPQHF. The CDR3 DNA follows: TGTGCCAGTAGTATAGCCGTAGATTATAGCAATCAGCCCCAGCATTTT.

The chain recombines TRBV19 with TRBJ1-2; no reliable D call. V lost 5 bases to trimming and J lost 4 bases, with 11 bases between them. This CDR3 region has 13 residues. Germline CDR1 and CDR2: LNHDA and SQIVND (reference sequence). CDR3 DNA sequence: TGTGCCAGTAGTCCTGGCTGGGCCTATGGCTACACCTTC. It specifies CASSPGWAYGYTF. Together with reference TRBV19 and TRBJ1-2, the CDR3 gives the full variable domain: DGGITQSPKYLFRKEGQNVTLSCEQNLNHDAMYWYRQDPGQGLRLIYYSQIVNDFQKGDIAEGYSVSREKKESFPLTVTSAQKNPTAFYLCASSPGWAYGYTFGSGTRLTVV.

This clone was recorded once. V is TRBV10-1 and J is TRBJ2-2; TRBD1 might be the D (6 bases). The V gene lost 2 bases and the J gene lost 5 bases, with 12 bases spanning the gap. The CDR3 consists of 15 residues. Per the germline V gene, CDR1 is WNHNN and CDR2 is SYGVQD (reference sequence). The CDR3 DNA sequence: TGCGCCAGCAGTGAGATCCCAGGGGAAACCGGGGAGCTGTTTTTT. Protein sequence: CASSEIPGETGELFF.

CDR3 coding DNA: TGTGCCTGGAGTGTACGGGACAGTAGGAGCAATGAGCAGTTCTTC. Protein sequence: CAWSVRDSRSNEQFF. This sequence joins TRBV30 and TRBJ2-1; TRBD1 aligns across 7 bases. CDR3 length: 15 amino acids. After removal of 0 bases from V and 6 bases from J, the junction contained 8 bases not matched to a gene. From germline, CDR1 is GTSNPN and CDR2 SVGIG (reference sequence).

The chain carries TRBV27 and TRBJ2-1; 10 bases map to TRBD2. Trimming took 3 bases from V and 2 from J; bases not matched to a gene: 7. The CDR3 sequence is 17 residues long. Germline CDR1 and CDR2: MNHEY and SMNVEV (reference sequence). CDR3 DNA sequence: TGTGCCAGCAGTTTCCCCCTACTAGCGGGGACCTACAATGAGCAGTTCTTC. Protein sequence: CASSFPLLAGTYNEQFF.

This CDR3 is CASSLSSTSGPYNEQFF. DNA for the CDR3: TGTGCCAGCAGCTTATCAAGTACTAGCGGACCTTACAATGAGCAGTTCTTC. The chain carries TRBV7-9 and TRBJ2-1; 8 bases agree with TRBD2. Germline CDR1 and CDR2: SEHNR and FQNEAQ (reference sequence). Trimming took 2 bases from V and 4 from J; bases not matched to a gene: 10. CDR3 size: 17 residues.

The chain joins TRBV5-6 to TRBJ2-3, with D perhaps TRBD2 (6 bases). The V end lost 6 bases, the J end lost 2 bases, and 28 bases lay between the germline ends. Per germline, CDR1 SGHDT and CDR2 YYEEEE. The CDR3 totals 19 residues. The CDR3 nucleotides are TGTGCCAGCAATCTTGGACGTTTTCCAGCGGGTCCCCCCACAGATACGCAGTATTTT. Translating gives CASNLGRFPAGPPTDTQYF.

This clone has more than one count but fewer than ten. The chain uses TRBV5-1 and TRBJ2-7, with 14 bases aligning to TRBD2. Germline V gene sequence: CDR1 SGHRS, CDR2 YFSETQ. This CDR3 has 15 residues. V was clipped by 3 bases and J by 5 bases; unmatched bases: 4. The CDR3 DNA reads as TGCGCCAGCAGCTGGGGACTAGCGGGAGAAAACGAGCAGTACGTC. Protein sequence: CASSWGLAGENEQYV.

The rearrangement joins TRBV7-9 to TRBJ2-3, with 10 positions matching TRBD1. Germline loops: CDR1 SEHNR, CDR2 FQNEAQ (reference sequence). V gave up 5 bases and J gave up 14 bases; unmatched junction bases: 10. The CDR3 spans 13 residues. The CDR3 here is CASSHRDRGEAYF. CDR3 bases: TGTGCCAGCAGCCACCGGGACAGGGGCGAGGCGTATTTT.

The chain recombines TRBV29-1 with TRBJ2-6; D is undetermined. Trimming took off 5 bases at V and 0 bases at J, with 14 bases between the two ends. Germline CDR1 is SQVTM and CDR2 is ANQGSEA. The CDR3 is made up of 16 amino acids. In nucleotides, the CDR3 is TGCAGCGTTTTGACTGAAGGTCTCTCTGGGGCCAACGTCCTGACTTTC. Translation gives CSVLTEGLSGANVLTF.

Only a few counts were recorded for this clone. This sequence joins TRBV5-1 and TRBJ2-3, with 7 bases that match TRBD1. The CDR3 spans 14 residues. V shed 4 bases, J shed 4 bases, and the junction held 6 bases outside the gene matches. Germline V gene data show CDR1 as SGHRS and CDR2 as YFSETQ. The CDR3: CASSTRGQADTQYF. The CDR3 nucleotides read TGCGCCAGCAGCACCAGAGGACAGGCAGATACGCAGTATTTT.

V gene TRBV27 combines with J gene TRBJ1-5, with a possible D match to TRBD1 (5 bases). V was cut by 6 bases and J by 7 bases, with 10 bases left in between. CDR3 length: 12 residues. Germline V gene data show CDR1 as MNHEY and CDR2 as SMNVEV (reference sequence). As DNA, the CDR3 is TGTGCCAGCAGCCCTAAGGGGCAGCCCCAGCATTTT. It is translated as CASSPKGQPQHF.

This clone was picked up a small number of times. The chain combines TRBV5-1 with TRBJ1-1; perhaps TRBD1 as D (5 bases). The CDR3 extends over 13 amino acids. Germline lookup yields CDR1 SGHRS and CDR2 YFSETQ. Trimming pared 4 bases from V and 2 bases from J, leaving 9 bases between. Here the CDR3 reads CASSVQVNTEAFF. CDR3 in DNA: TGCGCCAGCAGCGTACAGGTAAACACTGAAGCTTTCTTT.

Comments on this clone: At one boundary the junction diverges from the germline segment, which might be a read error. The chain has TRBV5-1 and TRBJ1-3; tentative D call: TRBD1 (5 bases). The CDR3 has 15 residues. Per germline, CDR1 SGHRS and CDR2 YFSETQ. The CDR3 sequence: CASSAATGSGNAIYF. The CDR3 coding sequence is TGCGCCAGCAGCGCTGCCACAGGATCTGGAAACGCCATATATTTT. The variable domain in full, with the rest retrieved from reference TRBV5-1 and TRBJ1-3, is KAGVTQTPRYLIKTRGQQVTLSCSPISGHRSVSWYQQTPGQGLQFLFEYFSETQRNKGNFPGRFSGRQFSNSRSEMNVSTLELGDSALYLCASSAATGSGNAIYFGEGSWLTVV.

The chain links TRBV2 to TRBJ2-1; 7 bases align to TRBD2. CDR3 length: 14 residues. Germline CDR1 is SNHLY and CDR2 is FYNNEI. Losses at the gene ends were 8 bases for V and 7 bases for J; bases not matched to a gene: 11. The CDR3 sequence is CASDRAGDKNEQFF. The DNA of the CDR3 is TGTGCCAGCGATCGGGCGGGAGATAAAAATGAGCAGTTCTTC. Full variable domain (rest looked up from reference TRBV2 and TRBJ2-1): EPEVTQTPSHQVTQMGQEVILRCVPISNHLYFYWYRQILGQKVEFLVSFYNNEISEKSEIFDDQFSVERPDGSNFTLKIRSTKLEDSAMYFCASDRAGDKNEQFFGPGTRLTVL.

The chain recombines TRBV2 with TRBJ2-1; 10 nucleotides line up with TRBD2. The CDR3 length is 16 residues. CDR1 and CDR2 from the germline V gene are SNHLY and FYNNEI. V shed 10 bases and J 0 bases; nucleotides not matched to a gene: 9. The CDR3 coding sequence is TGTGCCACCGGACTAGCGGCAACCAGCTCCTACAATGAGCAGTTCTTC. It codes for CATGLAATSSYNEQFF.

The chain joins TRBV5-1 to TRBJ1-2; D is perhaps TRBD1 (5 bases). Germline CDR1 and CDR2: SGHRS and YFSETQ. The CDR3 loop spans 15 amino acids. Trimming took 0 bases from V and 3 from J, leaving 12 bases between them. As DNA, the CDR3 is TGCGCCAGCAGCTTGGCGGCAGGGTGGGACTATGGCTACACCTTC. Amino acids: CASSLAAGWDYGYTF. The full variable domain, completed using reference TRBV5-1 and TRBJ1-2, is KAGVTQTPRYLIKTRGQQVTLSCSPISGHRSVSWYQQTPGQGLQFLFEYFSETQRNKGNFPGRFSGRQFSNSRSEMNVSTLELGDSALYLCASSLAAGWDYGYTFGSGTRLTVV.

The chain has TRBV25-1 and TRBJ1-2; 12 bases are shared with TRBD1. V lost 3 bases and J lost 0; bases outside the gene matches: 2. The length of the CDR3 is 16 residues. Looked up from germline, CDR1 is MGHDK and CDR2 is SYGVNS. The CDR3 DNA follows: TGTGCCAGCAGTGAGGGACAGGGGGCAGCTAACTATGGCTACACCTTC. It translates to CASSEGQGAANYGYTF.

The chain joins TRBV9 to TRBJ1-1, with 12 nucleotides matching TRBD1. Trimming cost V 3 bases and J 10 bases; bases outside gene matches: 13. The germline gives CDR1 SGDLS, CDR2 YYNGEE. This CDR3 comprises 16 residues. The CDR3 DNA sequence: TGTGCCAGCAGCGAGGGGACAGGGGGCGCCGGGGGTGCAGCTTTCTTT. This codes for CASSEGTGGAGGAAFF.

This clone was observed a handful of times. The chain couples TRBV5-1 to TRBJ1-1; possible D gene TRBD1, 5 bases. V was trimmed by 2 bases and J by 3 bases, leaving 14 bases between them. CDR3 length: 15 amino acids. CDR1 and CDR2 from the germline V gene are SGHRS and YFSETQ. CDR3 in amino acids: CASSLGRGRDTEAFF. In DNA, the CDR3 is TGCGCCAGCAGCTTAGGAAGGGGCAGGGACACTGAAGCTTTCTTT.

The rearrangement joins TRBV2 to TRBJ2-7, with D tentatively TRBD1 (5 bases). Germline V gene sequence: CDR1 SNHLY, CDR2 FYNNEI. The CDR3 totals 14 residues. V lost 8 bases and J lost 1, with 15 bases in between. The chain's CDR3 is CASGGRTGSYEQYF. The CDR3 bases are TGTGCCAGCGGCGGACGAACAGGTTCCTACGAGCAGTACTTC.

The genes are TRBV7-2 and TRBJ1-5; TRBD1 might be the D (5 bases). The CDR3 covers 13 residues. Germline V CDR1 and CDR2: SGHTA, FQGNSA. Trimming cost V 5 bases and J 4 bases, with 9 bases left between them. Here the CDR3 DNA reads TGTGCCAGCAGCCTTGACAGTAATCAGCCCCAGCATTTT. Its translation is CASSLDSNQPQHF.